These 21 T cell receptor beta chains came from one sample sequenced in a study of T cell responses to AZD1222 COVID-19 vaccine. The repertoire was sequenced with immunoSEQ multiplex PCR; TCRdb's copy has only in-frame clones and lacks some. The data hold 90,000 to 150,000 clones, with approximately 86% observed a single time. Specimen: peripheral blood, collected 28 days after the second AZD1222 dose. These receptors all stem from an adult who received the AZD1222 COVID-19 vaccine.

This chain joins TRBV7-8 and TRBJ1-2; D gene uncertain. This CDR3 comprises 13 residues. The germline gives CDR1 SGHVS, CDR2 FQNEAQ. Trimming cost V 6 bases and J 5 bases, with 13 bases left between them. CDR3 DNA sequence: TGTGCCAGCAGTTCAAGGGAGGGATATGGCTACACCTTC. It encodes CASSSREGYGYTF.

This chain connects TRBV6-5 to TRBJ1-1, with D tentatively TRBD1 (6 bases). With 7 bases removed from V and 1 base from J, the gap between germline ends came to 13 bases. The CDR3 is 14 amino acids. CDR1 is MNHEY, CDR2 SVGAGI, per germline. The CDR3 sequence is CASMPGGTNTEAFF. In DNA form, the CDR3 reads TGTGCCAGCATGCCGGGGGGCACGAACACTGAAGCTTTCTTT.

A single count supports this clone. This chain connects TRBV6-1 to TRBJ2-6; D unclear. CDR1 is MNHNS, CDR2 SASEGT, per germline. This CDR3 has 17 residues. The ends were cut back, 3 bases at V and 4 bases at J, with 16 bases in the middle. The CDR3 DNA follows: TGTGCCAGCAGTGATAAACTGGACGGGCGGGGGGCCAACGTCCTGACTTTC. As protein: CASSDKLDGRGANVLTF.

J is TRBJ2-3 and V is TRBV19, with D unresolved. CDR1 is LNHDA and CDR2 is SQIVND in the germline V gene (reference sequence). This CDR3 is 13 amino acids long. V was pared by 1 base and J by 3 bases, with 5 bases between. The CDR3: CASSIGRTDTQYF. As DNA, the CDR3 is TGTGCCAGTAGTATAGGACGTACAGATACGCAGTATTTT.

This clone has at least ten counts. The rearrangement uses TRBV7-8 and TRBJ1-5; D unresolved. Germline-derived CDR1 and CDR2 are SGHVS and FQNEAQ. The CDR3 totals 14 residues. Trimming shortened V by 4 bases and J by 4 bases, and 11 bases separated the two germline ends. CDR3 protein: CASSYGVGNQPQHF. The CDR3, as DNA: TGTGCCAGCAGCTACGGAGTTGGGAATCAGCCCCAGCATTTT. Supplemented by reference TRBV7-8 and TRBJ1-5, the full variable domain reads GAGVSQSPRYKVAKRGQDVALRCDPISGHVSLFWYQQALGQGPEFLTYFQNEAQLDKSGLPSDRFFAERPEGSVSTLKIQRTQQEDSAVYLCASSYGVGNQPQHFGDGTRLSIL.

The J gene is TRBJ2-2, the V gene TRBV4-3, with D possibly TRBD1 on 5 matching bases. V lost 4 bases and J lost 8, with 14 bases in between. The CDR3 loop spans 14 amino acids. CDR1 LGHNA and CDR2 YSLEER come from the germline V gene. The CDR3 reads CASSLSERGGELFF. The CDR3 nucleotides are TGCGCCAGCAGCCTATCGGAAAGGGGTGGGGAGCTGTTTTTT.

This chain joins TRBV20-1 and TRBJ2-1; D is undetermined. Germline V lookup: CDR1 DFQATT, CDR2 SNEGSKA (reference sequence). V lost 5 bases to trimming and J lost 6 bases, with 8 bases between them. This CDR3 spans 11 amino acids. CDR3 sequence: CSALTGNEQFF. CDR3 nucleotides: TGCAGTGCTTTGACGGGCAATGAGCAGTTCTTC.

The genes are TRBV9 and TRBJ2-1, with TRBD2 identical over 7 bases. V was clipped by 4 bases and J by 7 bases; unmatched bases: 11. CDR3 size: 15 residues. Per the germline V gene, CDR1 is SGDLS and CDR2 is YYNGEE. This CDR3 reads CASSPRPAGTNEQFF. The CDR3 nucleotides read TGTGCCAGCAGCCCCCGGCCAGCGGGAACAAATGAGCAGTTCTTC. The full variable domain, in which reference TRBV9 and TRBJ2-1 provide the parts outside the CDR3, is DSGVTQTPKHLITATGQRVTLRCSPRSGDLSVYWYQQSLDQGLQFLIQYYNGEERAKGNILERFSAQQFPDLHSELNLSSLELGDSALYFCASSPRPAGTNEQFFGPGTRLTVL.

The V gene is TRBV28, the J gene TRBJ1-4; D is unclear. The germline V gene has CDR1 MDHEN and CDR2 SYDVKM. This CDR3 region has 14 residues. V was cut by 1 base and J by 5 bases, with 8 bases left in between. The CDR3 region is CASSLFTENEKLFF. As DNA, the CDR3 is TGTGCCAGCAGTTTATTTACGGAAAATGAAAAACTGTTTTTT.

The rearrangement joins TRBV4-3 to TRBJ2-1, with TRBD2 identical over 9 bases. CDR3 length: 17 amino acids. Germline values: CDR1 LGHNA, CDR2 YSLEER. V shed 1 base, J shed 6 bases, and the junction held 10 bases outside the gene matches. CDR3 nucleotides: TGCGCCAGCAGCCAAGTCGGTGGCGGGGGGGCCGTCAATGAGCAGTTCTTC. Amino acid sequence: CASSQVGGGGAVNEQFF.

The CDR3 sequence: CASSYNEKLFF. The CDR3 DNA is TGTGCCAGCAGTTATAATGAAAAACTGTTTTTT. The V call is TRBV6-5, the J call TRBJ1-4; D not resolved. The CDR3 is made up of 11 amino acids. The V end lost 3 bases, the J end lost 4 bases, and 0 bases lay between the germline ends. Germline V gene data show CDR1 as MNHEY and CDR2 as SVGAGI.

V usage is TRBV24-1 and J usage is TRBJ2-3, with D uncertain. CDR3 size: 12 residues. Trimming cost V 5 bases and J 5 bases, with 7 bases left between them. Germline V lookup: CDR1 KGHDR, CDR2 SFDVKD. CDR3 sequence reads: CATSGVLDTQYF. The CDR3 DNA follows: TGTGCCACCAGTGGCGTCTTAGATACGCAGTATTTT.

The chain's CDR3 is CASSQDLAGPYEQYF. The CDR3, as DNA: TGCGCCAGCAGCCAAGATCTGGCGGGGCCCTACGAGCAGTACTTC. The chain carries TRBV4-1 and TRBJ2-7; D may be TRBD2 (6 bases). Trimming pared 0 bases from V and 2 bases from J, leaving 11 bases between. Germline V gives CDR1 MGHRA, CDR2 YSYEKL. The CDR3 totals 15 residues.

There are a few counts of this clone. V is TRBV6-2 or TRBV6-3 and J is TRBJ2-7; 7 nucleotides match TRBD1. J was trimmed by 0 bases and V by 2 bases; bases with no gene match: 1. The CDR3 loop spans 14 amino acids. From germline, CDR1 is MNHEY and CDR2 SVGEGT. As DNA, the CDR3 is TGTGCCAGCAGTTACAGGGGGCACTCCTACGAGCAGTACTTC. It translates to CASSYRGHSYEQYF.

V gene TRBV5-1 combines with J gene TRBJ1-3; D ambiguous. The V end was cut by 4 bases, the J end by 1 base, with 12 bases between. Germline loops: CDR1 SGHRS, CDR2 YFSETQ. The CDR3 totals 15 residues. DNA for the CDR3: TGCGCCAGCAGCCTGGGGTCGCAGTCTGGAAACACCATATATTTT. Protein product: CASSLGSQSGNTIYF.

The chain combines TRBV9 with TRBJ1-3, with unresolved D. CDR1 SGDLS and CDR2 YYNGEE come from the germline V gene. The CDR3 has 14 amino acids. Trimming removed 1 base from V and 3 bases from J, with 8 bases in between. CDR3 DNA sequence: TGTGCCAGCAGCGTAAGCAGCAATGGAAACACCATATATTTT. Translated, it gives CASSVSSNGNTIYF.

This chain connects TRBV3-1 (or the pseudogene TRBV3-2) to TRBJ2-5; D possibly corresponds to TRBD2 (5 bases). Germline V gene data show CDR1 as LGHDT and CDR2 as YNNKEL (reference sequence). CDR3 size: 13 residues. The V end was cut by 1 base, the J end by 4 bases, with 7 bases between. CDR3 DNA: TGTGCCAGCAGCCAAGTCGCGGGAGAGACCCAGTACTTC. The encoded protein is CASSQVAGETQYF.

The V call is TRBV7-2, the J call TRBJ1-5; D is uncertain. Germline V gene sequence: CDR1 SGHTA, CDR2 FQGNSA. Trimming cost V 3 bases and J 3 bases, with 12 bases left between them. The CDR3 covers 15 residues. The CDR3 DNA reads TGTGCCAGCAGCTTTGGGGTCGCGGCCAATCAGCCCCAGCATTTT. As protein: CASSFGVAANQPQHF.

This clone has a single count. This chain joins TRBV9 and TRBJ2-3; no definite D call. Germline-derived CDR1 and CDR2 are SGDLS and YYNGEE. The CDR3 has 15 amino acids. The V end lost 0 bases, the J end lost 2 bases, and 10 bases lay between the germline ends. The CDR3 bases are TGTGCCAGCAGCGTAGATGGGCTTCACACAGATACGCAGTATTTT. Protein: CASSVDGLHTDTQYF. The full variable domain, completed using reference TRBV9 and TRBJ2-3, is DSGVTQTPKHLITATGQRVTLRCSPRSGDLSVYWYQQSLDQGLQFLIQYYNGEERAKGNILERFSAQQFPDLHSELNLSSLELGDSALYFCASSVDGLHTDTQYFGPGTRLTVL.

V and J are TRBV15 and TRBJ2-4, with a tentative D call TRBD1 (5 bases). V lost 2 bases to trimming and J lost 6 bases, with 14 bases between them. There are 15 residues in the CDR3. Per germline, CDR1 LNHNV and CDR2 YYDKDF (reference sequence). Here the CDR3 DNA reads TGTGCCACCAGCAGAATAGGGGATTGGAGAAACATTCAGTACTTC. Protein sequence: CATSRIGDWRNIQYF.

The rearrangement joins TRBV24-1 to TRBJ2-5, with D possibly TRBD2 on 6 matching bases. The CDR3 extends over 14 amino acids. V shed 3 bases and J shed 7 bases, with 14 bases lying between them. The V gene's germline CDR1 is KGHDR and CDR2 SFDVKD. The CDR3 nucleotides are TGTGCCACCAGTGATAGGGACTGGTCAGGGACCCAGTACTTC. It yields the protein CATSDRDWSGTQYF.